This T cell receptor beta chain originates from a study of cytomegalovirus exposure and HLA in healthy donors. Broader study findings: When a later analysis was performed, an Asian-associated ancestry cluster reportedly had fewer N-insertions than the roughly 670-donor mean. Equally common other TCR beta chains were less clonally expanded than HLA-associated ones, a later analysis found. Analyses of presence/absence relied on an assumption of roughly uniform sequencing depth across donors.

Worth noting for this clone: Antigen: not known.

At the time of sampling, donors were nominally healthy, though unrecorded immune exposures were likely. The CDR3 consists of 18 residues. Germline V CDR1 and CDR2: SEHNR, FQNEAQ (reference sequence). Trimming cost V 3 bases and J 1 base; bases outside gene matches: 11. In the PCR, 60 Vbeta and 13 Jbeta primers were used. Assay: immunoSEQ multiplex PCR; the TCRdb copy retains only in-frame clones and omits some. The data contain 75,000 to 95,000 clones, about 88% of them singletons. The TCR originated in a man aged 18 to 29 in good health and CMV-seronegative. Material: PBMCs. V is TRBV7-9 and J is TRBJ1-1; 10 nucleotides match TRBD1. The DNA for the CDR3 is TGTGCCAGCAGCTTCCCAATCCCCGACAGGGGGCAGAACACTGAAGCTTTCTTT. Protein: CASSFPIPDRGQNTEAFF.